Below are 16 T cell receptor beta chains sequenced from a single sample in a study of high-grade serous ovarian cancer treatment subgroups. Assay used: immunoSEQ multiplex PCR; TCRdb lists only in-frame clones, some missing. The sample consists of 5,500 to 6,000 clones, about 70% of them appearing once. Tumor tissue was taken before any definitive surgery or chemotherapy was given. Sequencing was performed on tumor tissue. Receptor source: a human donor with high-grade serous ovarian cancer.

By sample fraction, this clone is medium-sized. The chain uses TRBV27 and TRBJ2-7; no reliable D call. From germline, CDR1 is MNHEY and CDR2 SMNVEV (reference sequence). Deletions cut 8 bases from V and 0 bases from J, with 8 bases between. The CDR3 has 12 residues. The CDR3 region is CASYRSSYEQYF. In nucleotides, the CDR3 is TGTGCCAGCTATCGGAGCTCCTACGAGCAGTACTTC.

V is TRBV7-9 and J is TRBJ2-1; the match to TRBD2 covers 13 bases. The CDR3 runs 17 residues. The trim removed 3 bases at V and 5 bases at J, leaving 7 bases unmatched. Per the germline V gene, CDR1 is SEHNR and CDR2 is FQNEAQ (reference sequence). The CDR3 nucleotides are TGTGCCAGCAGCTTTTCCCTTACTAGCGGGGGGGACAATGAGCAGTTCTTC. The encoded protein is CASSFSLTSGGDNEQFF.

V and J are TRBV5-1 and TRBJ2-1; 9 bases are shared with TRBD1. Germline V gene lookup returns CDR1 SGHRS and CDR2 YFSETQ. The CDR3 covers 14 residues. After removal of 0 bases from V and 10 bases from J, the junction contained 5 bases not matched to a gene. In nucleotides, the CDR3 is TGCGCCAGCAGCTTGGGACAAACAGGGGGCGAGCAGTTCTTC. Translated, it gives CASSLGQTGGEQFF.

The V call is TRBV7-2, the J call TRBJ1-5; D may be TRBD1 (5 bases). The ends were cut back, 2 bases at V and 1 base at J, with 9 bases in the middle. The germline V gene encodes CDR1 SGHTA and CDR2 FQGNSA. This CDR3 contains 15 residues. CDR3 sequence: CASSLSGRSNQPQHF. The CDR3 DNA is TGTGCCAGCAGCTTATCAGGGAGGAGCAATCAGCCCCAGCATTTT.

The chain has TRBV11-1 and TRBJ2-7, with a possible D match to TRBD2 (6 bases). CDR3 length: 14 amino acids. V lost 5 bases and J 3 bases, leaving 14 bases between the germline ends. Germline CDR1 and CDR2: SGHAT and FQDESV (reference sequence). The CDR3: CASSPPTGDYEQYF. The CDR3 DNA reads TGTGCCAGCAGCCCTCCGACGGGAGACTACGAGCAGTACTTC.

The CDR3 reads CASRQGARGNTIYF. The DNA of the CDR3 is TGTGCCAGCAGGCAGGGGGCAAGAGGAAACACCATATATTTT. The chain carries TRBV6-6 and TRBJ1-3, with 8 nucleotides matching TRBD1. The CDR3 length is 14 residues. The V and J ends lost 6 bases and 4 bases, in that order; junction bases with no gene match: 5. CDR1 is MNHNY and CDR2 is SVGAGI in the germline V gene (reference sequence).

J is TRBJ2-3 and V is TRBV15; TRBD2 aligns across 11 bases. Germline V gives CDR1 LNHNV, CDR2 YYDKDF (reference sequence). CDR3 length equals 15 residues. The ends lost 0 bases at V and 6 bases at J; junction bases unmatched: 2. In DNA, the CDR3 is TGTGCCACCAGCAGAGATAGCGGGGGGGCCGATACGCAGTATTTT. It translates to CATSRDSGGADTQYF.

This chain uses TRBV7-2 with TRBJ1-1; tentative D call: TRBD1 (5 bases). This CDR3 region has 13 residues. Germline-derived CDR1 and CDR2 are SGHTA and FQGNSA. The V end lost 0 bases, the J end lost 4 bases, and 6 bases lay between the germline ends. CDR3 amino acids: CASSLARATEAFF. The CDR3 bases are TGTGCCAGCAGCTTAGCCAGGGCCACTGAAGCTTTCTTT. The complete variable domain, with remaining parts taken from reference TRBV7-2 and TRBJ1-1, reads GAGVSQSPSNKVTEKGKDVELRCDPISGHTALYWYRQSLGQGLEFLIYFQGNSAPDKSGLPSDRFSAERTGGSVSTLTIQRTQQEDSAVYLCASSLARATEAFFGQGTRLTVV.

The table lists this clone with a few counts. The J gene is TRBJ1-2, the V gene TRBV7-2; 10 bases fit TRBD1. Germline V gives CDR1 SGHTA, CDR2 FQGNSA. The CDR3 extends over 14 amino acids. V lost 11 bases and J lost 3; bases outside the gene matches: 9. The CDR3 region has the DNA TGTGCCTCAACTCCGGGACAGGGGTACTATGGCTACACCTTC. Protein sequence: CASTPGQGYYGYTF.

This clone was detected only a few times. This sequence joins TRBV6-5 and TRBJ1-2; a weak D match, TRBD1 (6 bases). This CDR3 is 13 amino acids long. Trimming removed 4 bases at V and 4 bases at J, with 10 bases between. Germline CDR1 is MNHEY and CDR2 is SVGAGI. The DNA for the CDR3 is TGTGCCAGCAGTTTACAGGGACCCTATGGCTACACCTTC. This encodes CASSLQGPYGYTF.

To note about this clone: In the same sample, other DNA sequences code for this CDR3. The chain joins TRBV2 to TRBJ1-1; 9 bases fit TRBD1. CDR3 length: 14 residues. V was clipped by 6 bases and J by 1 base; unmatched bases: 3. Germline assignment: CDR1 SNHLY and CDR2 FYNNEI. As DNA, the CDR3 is TGTGCCAGCAGCAAGGGACAGGGGAACACTGAAGCTTTCTTT. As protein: CASSKGQGNTEAFF.

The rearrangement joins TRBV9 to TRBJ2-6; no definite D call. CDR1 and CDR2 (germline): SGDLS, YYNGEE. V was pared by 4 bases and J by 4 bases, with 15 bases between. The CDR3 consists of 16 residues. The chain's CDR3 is CASSPQLGTGANVLTF. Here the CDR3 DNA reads TGTGCCAGCAGCCCCCAGCTAGGTACCGGGGCCAACGTCCTGACTTTC.

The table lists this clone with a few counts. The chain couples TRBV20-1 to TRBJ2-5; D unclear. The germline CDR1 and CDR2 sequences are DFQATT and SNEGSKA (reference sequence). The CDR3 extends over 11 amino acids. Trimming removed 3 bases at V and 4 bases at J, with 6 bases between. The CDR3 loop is CSASRVETQYF. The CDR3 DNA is TGCAGTGCTAGCAGAGTAGAGACCCAGTACTTC.

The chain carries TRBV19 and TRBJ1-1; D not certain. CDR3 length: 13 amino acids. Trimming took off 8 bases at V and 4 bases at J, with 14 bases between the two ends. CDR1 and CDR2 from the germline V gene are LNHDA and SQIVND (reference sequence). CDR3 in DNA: TGTGCCAGTGCCGCTTTCTCGGGCACTGAAGCTTTCTTT. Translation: CASAAFSGTEAFF.

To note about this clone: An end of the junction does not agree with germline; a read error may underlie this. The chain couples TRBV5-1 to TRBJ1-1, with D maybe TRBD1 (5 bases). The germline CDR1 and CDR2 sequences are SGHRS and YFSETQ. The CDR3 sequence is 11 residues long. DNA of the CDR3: TGCGCCAGCAGGTTGGGGCCCGAAGCTTTCTTT. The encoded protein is CASRLGPEAFF.

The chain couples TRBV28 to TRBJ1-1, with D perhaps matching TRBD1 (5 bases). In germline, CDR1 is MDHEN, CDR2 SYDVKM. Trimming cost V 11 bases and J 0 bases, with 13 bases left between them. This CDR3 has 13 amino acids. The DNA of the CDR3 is TGTGCCGCGACAGTCCACGTGAACACTGAAGCTTTCTTT. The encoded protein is CAATVHVNTEAFF.